These 13 T cell receptor beta chains were all obtained from the same sample, sequenced in a study of beta chain features in type 1 diabetes. These receptors' targets are unknown. Notes on the study in general: Moderate but significant shortening of TCRB CDR3s was recorded in all four CD4+ subsets from Type 1 diabetes patients.

Expressed TCRB transcripts were sequenced because the entire RNA isolate underwent reverse transcription. Assay: immunoSEQ multiplex PCR; the TCRdb copy retains only in-frame clones and omits some. This table has some 15,000 clones, more than 65% appearing once. The sample comprised Tregs from blood. These receptors were obtained from a man aged 25 to 40 with type 1 diabetes.

The chain combines TRBV5-1 with TRBJ1-4, with no clear D. Germline-derived CDR1 and CDR2 are SGHRS and YFSETQ. Trimming took 0 bases from V and 7 from J, leaving 10 bases between them. CDR3 size: 14 residues. CDR3 DNA sequence: TGCGCCAGCAGCTTGGGCCGCTTCAGTGAAAAACTGTTTTTT. Translation gives CASSLGRFSEKLFF.

The chain carries TRBV18 and TRBJ1-5; D is unclear. Trimming stripped 2 bases from V and 3 bases from J, with 8 bases between. Germline CDR1 and CDR2: KGHSH and LQKENI. CDR3 length equals 14 residues. DNA for the CDR3: TGTGCCAGCTCACCAGGCGGGTTCAATCAGCCCCAGCATTTT. It specifies CASSPGGFNQPQHF.

The chain links TRBV5-4 to TRBJ2-5; D gene uncertain. Trimming took off 4 bases at V and 4 bases at J, with 11 bases between the two ends. The germline gives CDR1 SGHNT, CDR2 YYREEE (reference sequence). This CDR3 has 13 amino acids. The CDR3: CASSLTISETQYF. The CDR3 DNA is TGTGCCAGCAGCCTGACAATTTCAGAGACCCAGTACTTC.

The chain carries TRBV10-3 and TRBJ2-3, with TRBD2 matching 7 bases. There are 15 residues in the CDR3. Unmatched junction bases numbered 7, after V lost 5 bases and J lost 2 bases. The germline V gene encodes CDR1 ENHRY and CDR2 SYGVKD. CDR3 sequence (DNA): TGTGCCATCAGTCCCCGCGGGGGAGTCACAGATACGCAGTATTTT. Translation gives CAISPRGGVTDTQYF.

The rearrangement joins TRBV5-1 to TRBJ2-1; 14 bases are a match to TRBD2. The ends lost 4 bases at V and 7 bases at J; junction bases unmatched: 7. Germline V gene sequence: CDR1 SGHRS, CDR2 YFSETQ. CDR3 length: 16 residues. The DNA of the CDR3 is TGCGCCAGCAGCATGGGACTAGCGGGGGCTCATAATGAGCAGTTCTTC. Translating gives CASSMGLAGAHNEQFF.

This chain joins TRBV10-3 and TRBJ1-1; a possible D gene is TRBD1 (6 bases). Trimming left V 4 bases short and J 4 bases short, with 10 bases between. The CDR3 totals 13 residues. Germline V gives CDR1 ENHRY, CDR2 SYGVKD. The CDR3 region is CAISVGGGTEAFF. DNA for the CDR3: TGTGCCATCAGTGTAGGGGGGGGCACTGAAGCTTTCTTT.

This clone was detected only once. The CDR3 DNA is TGTGCCAGCAGTCAAGGACAGGGCTATGGCTACACCTTC. Translating it yields CASSQGQGYGYTF. The rearrangement uses TRBV2 and TRBJ1-2, with 8 bases that match TRBD1. With V trimmed by 5 bases and J by 4 bases, 3 bases remained unmatched. The CDR3 length is 13 residues. CDR1 SNHLY and CDR2 FYNNEI come from the germline V gene.

V and J are TRBV7-8 and TRBJ1-1; 7 positions agree with TRBD1. The CDR3 is 14 amino acids. J lost 7 bases, V lost 4 bases, and 9 bases had no gene match. Germline CDR1 is SGHVS and CDR2 is FQNEAQ. CDR3 bases: TGTGCCAGCAGCTCGAGACAGGGCCAAGGTGAAGCTTTCTTT. The encoded protein is CASSSRQGQGEAFF.

CDR3 residues: CASSLSGYSNQPQHF. CDR3 coding DNA: TGCGCCAGCAGCTTATCCGGTTATAGCAATCAGCCCCAGCATTTT. The V gene is TRBV5-1, the J gene TRBJ1-5; D gene ambiguous. This CDR3 spans 15 amino acids. V gave up 2 bases and J gave up 0 bases, with 9 bases separating them. Germline V lookup: CDR1 SGHRS, CDR2 YFSETQ.

This clone is a singleton in its sample. The rearrangement links TRBV5-5 to TRBJ1-5, with 8 bases matching TRBD1. The CDR3 has 16 amino acids. Per the germline V gene, CDR1 is SGHKS and CDR2 is YYEKEE (reference sequence). J gave up 5 bases and V 4 bases, and 11 bases lay outside the gene matches. CDR3 protein: CASSNPGTGGYQPQHF. CDR3 in DNA: TGTGCCAGCAGCAACCCCGGGACAGGTGGCTATCAGCCCCAGCATTTT.

This clone has just a few counts. This sequence joins TRBV5-1 and TRBJ2-3; 16 positions agree with TRBD2. CDR1 is SGHRS, CDR2 YFSETQ, per germline. The CDR3 length is 18 residues. V gave up 0 bases and J gave up 6 bases; unmatched junction bases: 7. CDR3 protein: CASSLGGLAGGPGDTQYF. CDR3 coding DNA: TGCGCCAGCAGCTTGGGGGGACTAGCGGGAGGGCCGGGGGATACGCAGTATTTT.

The rearrangement links TRBV29-1 to TRBJ2-5; D is unclear. Trimming removed 2 bases from V and 1 base from J, with 8 bases in between. Germline values: CDR1 SQVTM, CDR2 ANQGSEA. This CDR3 contains 13 residues. CDR3 in amino acids: CSVESTFQETQYF. The CDR3 DNA reads as TGCAGCGTTGAATCGACTTTCCAAGAGACCCAGTACTTC. Filled out from reference TRBV29-1 and TRBJ2-5, the complete variable domain reads SAVISQKPSRDICQRGTSLTIQCQVDSQVTMMFWYRQQPGQSLTLIATANQGSEATYESGFVIDKFPISRPNLTFSTLTVSNMSPEDSSIYLCSVESTFQETQYFGPGTRLLVL.

This chain links TRBV5-1 with TRBJ2-5, with 8 bases fitting TRBD1. The J call could be wrong; TRBJ2-7 is a better fit for the DNA end. The CDR3 has 17 residues. Germline V lookup: CDR1 SGHRS, CDR2 YFSETQ. The CDR3 coding sequence is TGCGCCAGCAGCTTGGGCAGGGGGCAGGGAAGCCCCTACGAGCAGTACTTC. Translation: CASSLGRGQGSPYEQYF.